This T cell receptor (beta chain) was sequenced for a study of vaccination effects on CD4 cells after COVID-19. On the study more broadly: Sampling occurred 16 days and one week pre-vaccination in two convalescent patients. Study-level points and caveats: In people who had recovered, most post-vaccine spike-reactive clones were new vaccine-induced clones. Vaccine- and infection-induced clones showed marked clonal contraction late following vaccination.

Sequencing followed a ViraFEST assay step that expanded antigen-specific CD4+ T cells with viral peptide pools. It was after nine to eleven days of culture that CD4+ T cells were isolated. Between March and December 2020, the person had a SARS-CoV-2 infection that PCR confirmed. On days 3 and 7, fresh IL-2 medium replaced half the medium. Assay: immunoSEQ multiplex PCR; the TCRdb copy retains only in-frame clones and omits some. This table holds around 40,000 clones, 60% to 75% found once. This clone was counted between two and nine times. The antigen remains unidentified. The source material was CD4+ T cells from PBMCs cultured with a peptide pool, sampled before COVID-19 vaccination. The receptor was isolated from a human donor who had a prior SARS-CoV-2 infection.

The CDR3 here is CASSHTPQLRGEQYF. CDR3 DNA sequence: TGTGCCAGCAGCCATACTCCCCAACTACGAGGCGAGCAGTACTTC. The chain has TRBV7-2 and TRBJ2-7; D is undetermined. Germline V lookup: CDR1 SGHTA, CDR2 FQGNSA. The CDR3 runs to 15 residues. V lost 5 bases and J 6 bases, leaving 20 bases between the germline ends.